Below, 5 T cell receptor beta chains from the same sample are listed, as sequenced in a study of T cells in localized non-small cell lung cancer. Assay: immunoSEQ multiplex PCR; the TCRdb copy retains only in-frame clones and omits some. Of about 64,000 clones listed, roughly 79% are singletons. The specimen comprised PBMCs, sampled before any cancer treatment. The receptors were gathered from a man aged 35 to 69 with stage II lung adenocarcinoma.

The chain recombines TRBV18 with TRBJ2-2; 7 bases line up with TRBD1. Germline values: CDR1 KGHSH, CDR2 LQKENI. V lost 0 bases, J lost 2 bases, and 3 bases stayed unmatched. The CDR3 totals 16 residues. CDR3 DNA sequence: TGTGCCAGCTCACCACCGACAGGGTTAAACACCGGGGAGCTGTTTTTT. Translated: CASSPPTGLNTGELFF.

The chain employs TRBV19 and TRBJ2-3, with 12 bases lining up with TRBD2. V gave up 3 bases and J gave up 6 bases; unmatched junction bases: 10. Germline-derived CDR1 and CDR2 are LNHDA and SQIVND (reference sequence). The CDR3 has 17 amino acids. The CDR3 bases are TGTGCCAGTAGTATCGGACTAGCGGGACATTCTTTGGATACGCAGTATTTT. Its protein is CASSIGLAGHSLDTQYF.

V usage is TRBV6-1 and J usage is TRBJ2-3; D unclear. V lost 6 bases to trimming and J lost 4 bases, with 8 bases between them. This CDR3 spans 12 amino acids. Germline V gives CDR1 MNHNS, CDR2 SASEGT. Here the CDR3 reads CASRVTPDTQYF. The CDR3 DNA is TGTGCCAGCAGGGTGACGCCAGATACGCAGTATTTT.

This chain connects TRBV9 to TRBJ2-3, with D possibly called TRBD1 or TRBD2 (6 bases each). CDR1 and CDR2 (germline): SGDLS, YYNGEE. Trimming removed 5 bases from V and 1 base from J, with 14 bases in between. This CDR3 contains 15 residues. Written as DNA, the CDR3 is TGTGCCAGCAGTCTAGGGGGGATTGGCACAGATACGCAGTATTTT. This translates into CASSLGGIGTDTQYF.

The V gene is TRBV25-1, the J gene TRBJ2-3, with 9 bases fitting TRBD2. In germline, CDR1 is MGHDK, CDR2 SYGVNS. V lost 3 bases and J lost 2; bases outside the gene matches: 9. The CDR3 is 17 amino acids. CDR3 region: CASSDLTSGRHTDTQYF. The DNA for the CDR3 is TGTGCCAGCAGTGACCTGACTAGCGGTCGACACACAGATACGCAGTATTTT. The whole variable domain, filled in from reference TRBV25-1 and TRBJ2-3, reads EADIYQTPRYLVIGTGKKITLECSQTMGHDKMYWYQQDPGMELHLIHYSYGVNSTEKGDLSSESTVSRIRTEHFPLTLESARPSHTSQYLCASSDLTSGRHTDTQYFGPGTRLTVL.